Listed below are T cell receptor beta chains from one sample, sequenced in a study of T cells in Graves' hyperthyroidism and ophthalmopathy. TCRdb re-analysed the multiplex PCR reads in MiXCR, keeping a single row per CDR3 protein. The table includes about 570,000 distinct CDR3 sequences, 46% detected once. The sequencing input was peripheral blood or thyroid tissue (not recorded which). These receptor sequences come from an adult woman with Graves' disease, either hyperthyroidism or ophthalmopathy (not recorded which). The CDR3 runs from the conserved cysteine through the conserved F or W. D genes are given only for firm matches. Only some rows state a clone size, as once, few, many or a class for expanded clones.

d_call,v_call,clone_size,j_call,cdr3_nt,cdr3_aa
.,TRBV7-3,once,TRBJ1-1,TGTGCCAGCAGCTGGACTAGCGGGACTGAAGCTTTCTTT,CASSWTSGTEAFF
.,TRBV6-2/TRBV6-3,.,TRBJ2-5,TGTGCCAGCAAGTATTGGGGACGATCGCAAGAGACCCAGTACTTC,CASKYWGRSQETQYF
.,TRBV7-8,many,TRBJ1-2,TGTGCCAGCAGCTTTGGTAGATTTAACTATGGCTACACCTTC,CASSFGRFNYGYTF
.,TRBV12-3/TRBV12-4,many,TRBJ1-6,TGTGCCAGCAGTCGCAGGGGACTAAATTCACCCCTCCACTTT,CASSRRGLNSPLHF
.,TRBV7-2,.,TRBJ1-6,TGTGCCAGCAGCCTAAAGGGGCATTCACCCCTCCACTTT,CASSLKGHSPLHF
TRBD1,TRBV5-1,many,TRBJ2-5,TGCGCCAGCAGCTTGCAAGGACAGGGCCAAGAGACCCAGTACTTC,CASSLQGQGQETQYF
.,TRBV19,.,TRBJ1-1,TGTGCCAGTAGTCCCTCCGGGGAATGGAACACTGAAGCTTTCTTT,CASSPSGEWNTEAFF
.,TRBV11-2,many,TRBJ1-6,TGTGCCAGCAGCTTTGGGGCCCAGGGAGATTCACCCCTCCACTTT,CASSFGAQGDSPLHF
.,TRBV13,many,TRBJ2-7,TGTGCCAGCAGCTTAGGGGCTACCAGGGTGAGAAACGAGCAGTACTTC,CASSLGATRVRNEQYF
.,TRBV7-2,.,TRBJ2-7,TGTGCCAGCAGCTTAGCGCGAGGGTTGGGTGGCTACGAGCAGTACTTC,CASSLARGLGGYEQYF